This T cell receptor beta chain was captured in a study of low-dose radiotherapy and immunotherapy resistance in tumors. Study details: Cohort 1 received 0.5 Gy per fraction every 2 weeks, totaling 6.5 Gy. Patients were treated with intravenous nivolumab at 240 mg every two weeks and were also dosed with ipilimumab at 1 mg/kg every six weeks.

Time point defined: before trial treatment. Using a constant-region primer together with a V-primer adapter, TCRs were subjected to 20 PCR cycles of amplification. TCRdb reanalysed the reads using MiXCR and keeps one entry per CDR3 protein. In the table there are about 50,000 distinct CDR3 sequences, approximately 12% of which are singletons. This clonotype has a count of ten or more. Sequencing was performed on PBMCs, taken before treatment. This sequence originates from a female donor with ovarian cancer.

The CDR3 DNA is TGTGCCAGCAGTTTACGGGACAGGGGGCTGTATGGCTACACCTTC. Protein product: CASSLRDRGLYGYTF. The chain carries TRBV28 and TRBJ1-2, with TRBD1 matching 12 bases. In germline, CDR1 is MDHEN, CDR2 SYDVKM. V lost 2 bases, J lost 5 bases, and 3 bases stayed unmatched. The CDR3 runs 15 residues.